These T cell receptor beta chains were read from a single sample in a study of cytomegalovirus exposure and HLA in healthy donors. The protocol was immunoSEQ multiplex PCR, while the TCRdb copy is restricted to in-frame clones and leaves out a portion. The sample contains approximately 130,000 clones, approximately 85% of which appear only once. Sequencing used PBMCs. The receptors were gathered from a woman aged 25 to 39 in good health and CMV-seropositive. Both conserved end residues are part of each CDR3. The D gene is left open where the match is weak. Expanded clones get a size class; other rows say once, few or many, or leave the size out.

abundance: NA; d_gene: NA; v_gene: TRBV28; j_gene: TRBJ1-2; CDR3aa: CASTQTPQSNYGYTF; CDR3nt: TGTGCCAGCACTCAGACACCTCAATCTAACTATGGCTACACCTTC
abundance: NA; d_gene: TRBD1; v_gene: TRBV6-1; j_gene: TRBJ2-7; CDR3aa: CAGLQDRDYEQYF; CDR3nt: TGTGCCGGCTTGCAGGACAGGGACTACGAGCAGTACTTC
abundance: NA; d_gene: NA; v_gene: TRBV30; j_gene: TRBJ1-6; CDR3aa: CAWSASGGESPLHF; CDR3nt: TGTGCCTGGAGTGCCTCGGGGGGTGAGTCACCCCTCCACTTT
abundance: NA; d_gene: NA; v_gene: TRBV21-1; j_gene: TRBJ2-1; CDR3aa: CASSKAARGNEQFF; CDR3nt: TGTGCCAGCAGCAAAGCTGCCAGGGGGAATGAGCAGTTCTTC
abundance: NA; d_gene: NA; v_gene: TRBV7-2; j_gene: TRBJ2-2; CDR3aa: CASSLRDFTGELFF; CDR3nt: TGTGCCAGCAGTCTGCGGGACTTTACCGGGGAGCTGTTTTTT
abundance: few; d_gene: NA; v_gene: TRBV18; j_gene: TRBJ2-1; CDR3aa: CASSPMFMNEQFF; CDR3nt: TGTGCCAGCTCACCAATGTTCATGAATGAGCAGTTCTTC
abundance: NA; d_gene: NA; v_gene: TRBV10-2; j_gene: TRBJ1-1; CDR3aa: CASIRDTEAFF; CDR3nt: TGCGCCAGCATTAGAGACACTGAAGCTTTCTTT
abundance: once; d_gene: TRBD2; v_gene: TRBV6-1; j_gene: TRBJ2-1; CDR3aa: CASSVAGVSYNEQFF; CDR3nt: TGTGCCAGCAGTGTGGCGGGAGTCTCCTACAATGAGCAGTTCTTC
abundance: few; d_gene: TRBD1; v_gene: TRBV5-1; j_gene: TRBJ1-5; CDR3aa: CASSPGTGVNQPQHF; CDR3nt: TGCGCCAGCAGCCCCGGGACAGGGGTAAATCAGCCCCAGCATTTT
abundance: NA; d_gene: TRBD1; v_gene: TRBV28; j_gene: TRBJ2-7; CDR3aa: CASSTGQGYEQYF; CDR3nt: TGTGCCAGCAGTACCGGACAGGGCTACGAGCAGTACTTC
abundance: NA; d_gene: TRBD1; v_gene: TRBV6-1; j_gene: TRBJ2-2; CDR3aa: CASRRTGEAGELFF; CDR3nt: TGTGCCAGCAGGCGCACAGGGGAAGCCGGGGAGCTGTTTTTT
abundance: NA; d_gene: TRBD1; v_gene: TRBV14; j_gene: TRBJ2-1; CDR3aa: CASSQWGTGRYNEQFF; CDR3nt: TGTGCCAGCAGCCAATGGGGGACAGGGAGATACAATGAGCAGTTCTTC
abundance: NA; d_gene: TRBD2; v_gene: TRBV10-3; j_gene: TRBJ2-7; CDR3aa: CAISDKAGGFPEQYF; CDR3nt: TGTGCCATCAGTGATAAGGCGGGAGGTTTCCCAGAGCAGTACTTC
abundance: NA; d_gene: TRBD1; v_gene: TRBV28; j_gene: TRBJ1-4; CDR3aa: CASRTPGQANEKLFF; CDR3nt: TGTGCCAGCAGAACCCCGGGACAGGCAAATGAAAAACTGTTTTTT
abundance: few; d_gene: NA; v_gene: TRBV5-1; j_gene: TRBJ2-5; CDR3aa: CASSLVPPQETQYF; CDR3nt: TGCGCCAGCAGCTTGGTTCCCCCTCAAGAGACCCAGTACTTC
abundance: NA; d_gene: TRBD1; v_gene: TRBV9; j_gene: TRBJ1-2; CDR3aa: CASSDHRDRASNYGYTF; CDR3nt: TGTGCCAGCAGCGACCACCGGGACAGGGCTTCTAACTATGGCTACACCTTC
abundance: NA; d_gene: NA; v_gene: TRBV2; j_gene: TRBJ1-2; CDR3aa: CASSRDINYGYTF; CDR3nt: TGTGCCAGCAGTCGGGACATTAACTATGGCTACACCTTC
abundance: NA; d_gene: NA; v_gene: TRBV5-1; j_gene: TRBJ2-1; CDR3aa: CASSLVGENEQFF; CDR3nt: TGCGCCAGCAGCTTGGTTGGGGAGAATGAGCAGTTCTTC
abundance: NA; d_gene: NA; v_gene: TRBV11-1; j_gene: TRBJ2-6; CDR3aa: CASSFEQLGSGANVLTF; CDR3nt: TGTGCCAGCAGCTTTGAACAGCTCGGCTCTGGGGCCAACGTCCTGACTTTC
abundance: NA; d_gene: TRBD1; v_gene: TRBV28; j_gene: TRBJ2-1; CDR3aa: CASEGPQGGNEQFF; CDR3nt: TGTGCCAGCGAGGGGCCACAGGGGGGAAATGAGCAGTTCTTC
abundance: NA; d_gene: NA; v_gene: TRBV7-9; j_gene: TRBJ1-1; CDR3aa: CASSLQGYTEAFF; CDR3nt: TGTGCCAGCAGCTTGCAGGGTTACACTGAAGCTTTCTTT
abundance: NA; d_gene: NA; v_gene: TRBV7-6; j_gene: TRBJ2-2; CDR3aa: CASSLGPGNTGELFF; CDR3nt: TGTGCCAGCAGCTTAGGGCCAGGGAACACCGGGGAGCTGTTTTTT
abundance: NA; d_gene: NA; v_gene: TRBV7-9; j_gene: TRBJ1-1; CDR3aa: CASSLQGNTEAFF; CDR3nt: TGTGCCAGCAGCTTACAGGGGAACACTGAAGCTTTCTTT
abundance: NA; d_gene: NA; v_gene: TRBV10-3; j_gene: TRBJ1-1; CDR3aa: CAISDEGITEAFF; CDR3nt: TGTGCCATCAGTGATGAGGGAATCACTGAAGCTTTCTTT
abundance: NA; d_gene: TRBD2; v_gene: TRBV29-1; j_gene: TRBJ2-1; CDR3aa: CSAQGTSGHNEQFF; CDR3nt: TGCAGCGCCCAGGGGACTAGCGGTCACAATGAGCAGTTCTTC
abundance: NA; d_gene: TRBD2; v_gene: TRBV6-1; j_gene: TRBJ2-3; CDR3aa: CASRGGIATDTQYF; CDR3nt: TGTGCCAGCCGGGGGGGTATAGCCACAGATACGCAGTATTTT
abundance: NA; d_gene: NA; v_gene: TRBV20-1; j_gene: TRBJ2-1; CDR3aa: CSAARDSAFF; CDR3nt: TGCAGTGCTGCCCGGGACTCTGCGTTCTTC
abundance: NA; d_gene: TRBD1; v_gene: TRBV5-1; j_gene: TRBJ2-2; CDR3aa: CASSFTRRDRGQTGELFF; CDR3nt: TGCGCCAGCAGCTTCACCCGCCGGGACAGGGGGCAGACCGGGGAGCTGTTTTTT
abundance: NA; d_gene: TRBD1; v_gene: TRBV5-1; j_gene: TRBJ2-1; CDR3aa: CASSSAPTGSYNEQFF; CDR3nt: TGCGCCAGCAGCTCCGCGCCGACAGGGTCTTACAATGAGCAGTTCTTC
abundance: NA; d_gene: NA; v_gene: TRBV7-9; j_gene: TRBJ1-1; CDR3aa: CASSLGHGGTEAFF; CDR3nt: TGTGCCAGCAGCTTAGGTCACGGGGGCACTGAAGCTTTCTTT
abundance: NA; d_gene: TRBD1; v_gene: TRBV6-4; j_gene: TRBJ1-1; CDR3aa: CASSDPPDRGPEAFF; CDR3nt: TGTGCCAGCAGTGACCCCCCGGACAGGGGTCCTGAAGCTTTCTTT
abundance: NA; d_gene: NA; v_gene: TRBV7-3; j_gene: TRBJ1-1; CDR3aa: CASSLGGGTEAFF; CDR3nt: TGTGCCAGCAGCTTAGGCGGGGGCACTGAAGCTTTCTTT
abundance: NA; d_gene: NA; v_gene: TRBV9; j_gene: TRBJ1-1; CDR3aa: CASSPEGGGRPAFF; CDR3nt: TGTGCCAGCAGCCCCGAAGGGGGGGGCCGACCGGCTTTCTTT
abundance: NA; d_gene: TRBD1; v_gene: TRBV7-3; j_gene: TRBJ1-1; CDR3aa: CASSQGADTEAFF; CDR3nt: TGTGCCAGCAGCCAGGGGGCCGACACTGAAGCTTTCTTT
abundance: few; d_gene: NA; v_gene: TRBV5-4; j_gene: TRBJ1-1; CDR3aa: CASSGRGGLNTEAFF; CDR3nt: TGTGCCAGCAGCGGCAGAGGGGGTCTGAACACTGAAGCTTTCTTT
abundance: NA; d_gene: TRBD2; v_gene: TRBV9; j_gene: TRBJ2-5; CDR3aa: CASSIAGGGETQYF; CDR3nt: TGTGCCAGCAGCATAGCGGGGGGGGGAGAGACCCAGTACTTC
abundance: NA; d_gene: TRBD2; v_gene: TRBV2; j_gene: TRBJ2-7; CDR3aa: CASSEEETSGYEQYF; CDR3nt: TGTGCCAGCAGTGAGGAGGAGACTAGCGGGTACGAGCAGTACTTC
abundance: NA; d_gene: NA; v_gene: TRBV27; j_gene: TRBJ1-5; CDR3aa: CASSLRRDFNQPQHF; CDR3nt: TGTGCCAGCAGTTTAAGGAGGGACTTTAATCAGCCCCAGCATTTT
abundance: NA; d_gene: NA; v_gene: TRBV30; j_gene: TRBJ1-2; CDR3aa: CACPPGGPNYGYTF; CDR3nt: TGTGCCTGCCCCCCAGGTGGCCCTAACTATGGCTACACCTTC
abundance: NA; d_gene: TRBD1; v_gene: TRBV4-1; j_gene: TRBJ2-2; CDR3aa: CASSQHRGRKSGELFF; CDR3nt: TGCGCCAGCAGCCAGCACAGGGGGCGCAAGTCCGGGGAGCTGTTTTTT